One and the same sample provided the 14 T cell receptor beta chains below, sequenced in a study of shared clonotypes between healthy human individuals. Selected positively for CCR7 and CD45RO-negative, naive CD8 cells excluded terminally differentiated effector memory CD45RA+ cells. TCRdb keeps only in-frame clones here, not all; method: immunoSEQ multiplex PCR. The sample yields under 2,000,000 clones, roughly 94% seen once. Sample: naive CD8+ T cells sorted from blood. The source is a man between 18 and 29 years old in good health.

This sequence joins TRBV30 and TRBJ2-3, with 11 positions matching TRBD2. Trimming at V came to 3 bases and at J to 7 bases, leaving 6 bases not matched to a gene. The CDR3 loop spans 14 amino acids. CDR1 and CDR2 (germline): GTSNPN, SVGIG (reference sequence). The CDR3 coding sequence is TGTGCCTGGAGCGGACTAGCGGGTGTGAATACGCAGTATTTT. Protein product: CAWSGLAGVNTQYF.

V gene TRBV10-3 combines with J gene TRBJ2-7; a possible D gene is TRBD2 (5 bases). This CDR3 comprises 13 residues. The germline V gene encodes CDR1 ENHRY and CDR2 SYGVKD. V lost 3 bases and J 3 bases, leaving 9 bases between the germline ends. CDR3 nucleotide sequence: TGTGCCATCAGTGACGCCGGGGACTACGAGCAGTACTTC. It encodes CAISDAGDYEQYF.

The genes are TRBV5-5 and TRBJ2-7, with 7 bases lining up with TRBD1. The trim removed 2 bases at V and 6 bases at J, leaving 11 bases unmatched. Germline loops: CDR1 SGHKS, CDR2 YYEKEE (reference sequence). The CDR3 spans 15 residues. The chain's CDR3 is CASSLLRTGSGEQYF. CDR3 DNA sequence: TGTGCCAGCAGCTTACTAAGGACAGGCTCGGGCGAGCAGTACTTC.

The chain joins TRBV19 to TRBJ1-2; TRBD1 agrees at 8 bases. The V segment lost 8 bases and the J segment 4 bases; nucleotides outside the gene matches: 18. The CDR3 covers 17 residues. Germline-derived CDR1 and CDR2 are LNHDA and SQIVND (reference sequence). CDR3 in amino acids: CASRLRQGANPTYGYTF. CDR3 DNA sequence: TGTGCCAGTCGCTTGAGGCAGGGGGCTAATCCCACCTATGGCTACACCTTC.

This chain joins TRBV11-1 and TRBJ2-7; the match to TRBD1 covers 8 bases. V gave up 5 bases and J gave up 5 bases; unmatched junction bases: 5. Germline loops: CDR1 SGHAT, CDR2 FQDESV (reference sequence). CDR3 size: 13 residues. CDR3 residues: CASSPGQGHEQYF. The CDR3 coding sequence is TGTGCCAGCAGCCCCGGACAGGGCCACGAGCAGTACTTC.

The chain employs TRBV15 and TRBJ2-7, with D possibly matching TRBD2 (5 bases). The V gene lost 4 bases and the J gene lost 2 bases, with 12 bases spanning the gap. This CDR3 region has 14 residues. From germline, CDR1 is LNHNV and CDR2 YYDKDF (reference sequence). In nucleotides, the CDR3 is TGTGCCACCAGCATAGCCCCGGAGGCCTACGAGCAGTACTTC. As protein: CATSIAPEAYEQYF.

The gene calls are TRBV23-1 and TRBJ1-4; D may be TRBD1 (5 bases). TRBV23-1 is an ORF for which the function is uncertain. V was shortened by 8 bases and J by 8 bases, with 18 bases between the two germline ends. The length of the CDR3 is 14 residues. The CDR3 loop reads CASHDGGKREKLFF. CDR3 sequence (DNA): TGCGCCAGCCACGATGGGGGAAAGAGGGAAAAACTGTTTTTT.

This clone is a singleton in its sample. This chain uses TRBV6-5 with TRBJ1-6; unclear D gene. V was cut by 8 bases and J by 7 bases, with 15 bases left in between. The CDR3 length is 14 residues. CDR1 is MNHEY and CDR2 is SVGAGI in the germline V gene. CDR3 in amino acids: CASGWSLENSPLHF. In DNA form, the CDR3 reads TGTGCCAGCGGTTGGTCGTTGGAGAATTCACCCCTCCACTTT.

The chain employs TRBV28 and TRBJ1-5, with TRBD1 matching 12 bases. CDR1 MDHEN and CDR2 SYDVKM come from the germline V gene. Germline trimming cut 5 bases from V and 1 base from J; bases unmatched to any gene: 9. The CDR3 spans 18 residues. Here the CDR3 reads CASSPRDRGQWSNQPQHF. The DNA for the CDR3 is TGTGCCAGCAGTCCCCGGGACAGGGGGCAATGGAGCAATCAGCCCCAGCATTTT.

This clone was observed once. The chain recombines TRBV7-6 with TRBJ2-1; a weak D match, TRBD2 (5 bases). In germline, CDR1 is SGHVS, CDR2 FNYEAQ. CDR3 size: 15 residues. V dropped 5 bases and J dropped 2 bases, with 13 bases sitting between them. DNA of the CDR3: TGTGCCAGCAGCGCCCTAGCCTACACCTACAATGAGCAGTTCTTC. It yields the protein CASSALAYTYNEQFF. The complete variable domain, with remaining parts taken from reference TRBV7-6 and TRBJ2-1, reads GAGVSQSPRYKVTKRGQDVALRCDPISGHVSLYWYRQALGQGPEFLTYFNYEAQQDKSGLPNDRFSAERPEGSISTLTIQRTEQRDSAMYRCASSALAYTYNEQFFGPGTRLTVL.

V is TRBV7-6 and J is TRBJ2-7; the match to TRBD2 covers 10 bases. J gave up 0 bases and V 1 base, and 3 bases lay outside the gene matches. Germline CDR1 reads SGHVS; CDR2 reads FNYEAQ. The CDR3 extends over 16 amino acids. The CDR3 DNA reads as TGTGCCAGCAGCTTAGGCCAGCGGGAGGGCTCCTACGAGCAGTACTTC. As protein: CASSLGQREGSYEQYF.

This rearrangement joins TRBV6-7 to TRBJ1-5, with D tentatively TRBD1 (5 bases). TRBV6-7 belongs to the ORF category, with a function that is uncertain. The CDR3 contains 16 residues. Trimming removed 8 bases from V and 4 bases from J, with 21 bases in between. CDR3 DNA: TGTGCCAGCCCATACTCCGGGACGGTTATTAATCAGCCCCAGCATTTT. Translated: CASPYSGTVINQPQHF.

V and J are TRBV7-8 and TRBJ2-7, with D possibly being TRBD1 (5 bases). The germline CDR1 and CDR2 sequences are SGHVS and FQNEAQ. V lost 1 base and J 1 base, leaving 11 bases between the germline ends. The CDR3 consists of 15 residues. The CDR3 sequence is CASSLGAGPSYEQYF. The CDR3 DNA is TGTGCCAGCAGCTTAGGGGCAGGGCCTTCCTACGAGCAGTACTTC.

A few counts support this clone. This sample also contains other DNA sequences that code for the same CDR3. This chain joins TRBV11-2 and TRBJ2-7; D gene unclear. Trimming shortened V by 2 bases and J by 6 bases, and 5 bases separated the two germline ends. Germline V CDR1 and CDR2: SGHAT, FQNNGV. This CDR3 region has 11 residues. The CDR3 DNA is TGTGCCAGCAGCTTACTCGGCGAGCAGTACTTC. This codes for CASSLLGEQYF.